The clone carrying this T cell receptor (beta chain) was seen only a few times. Its antigen is not known. It was with 60 Vbeta and 13 Jbeta primers that the PCR ran. TCRdb's table, derived via immunoSEQ multiplex PCR, lists solely in-frame clones and lacks some. The top ten hold about 2.2% of the sample, which has hundreds of thousands of clones, about 75% seen once. When sampled, the donors appeared nominally healthy, though they likely had unrecorded immune exposures. This entry comes from a study of cytomegalovirus exposure and HLA in healthy donors. Overall study context: Samples from HLA-typed donors yielded 65 million to 85 million unique TCRs in an early data release. General study results and limits: The authors assumed roughly uniform sequencing depth across donors for presence/absence analyses. TRBV6-2, TRBV6-3 and other indistinguishable V segments were excluded.

Germline V gene data show CDR1 as SGHTS and CDR2 as YDEGEE. V gave up 3 bases and J gave up 5 bases; unmatched junction bases: 12. The CDR3 is 19 residues long. The clonotype comes from a female donor in good health and CMV-seronegative. The chain employs TRBV5-8 and TRBJ2-1; TRBD2 agrees at 15 bases. Sequencing input: PBMCs. CDR3 bases: TGTGCCAGCAGCTATCTCTCTAAGGGACTAGCGGGAGGAAACAATGAGCAGTTCTTC. Encoded protein: CASSYLSKGLAGGNNEQFF. Full variable domain (missing parts from reference TRBV5-8 and TRBJ2-1): EAGVTQSPTHLIKTRGQQATLRCSPISGHTSVYWYQQALGLGLQFLLWYDEGEERNRGNFPPRFSGRQFPNYSSELNVNALELEDSALYLCASSYLSKGLAGGNNEQFFGPGTRLTVL.